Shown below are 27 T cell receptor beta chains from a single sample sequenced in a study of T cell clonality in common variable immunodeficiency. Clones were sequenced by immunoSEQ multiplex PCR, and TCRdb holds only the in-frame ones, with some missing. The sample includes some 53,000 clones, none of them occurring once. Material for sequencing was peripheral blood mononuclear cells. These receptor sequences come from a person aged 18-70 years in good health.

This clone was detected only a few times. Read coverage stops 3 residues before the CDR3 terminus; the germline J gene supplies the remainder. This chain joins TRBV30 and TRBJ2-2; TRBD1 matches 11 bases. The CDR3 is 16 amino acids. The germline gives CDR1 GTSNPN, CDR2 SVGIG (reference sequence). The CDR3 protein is CAWSDGTGGTNEKLFF. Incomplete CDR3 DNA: TGTGCCTGGAGTGACGGGACAGGGGGGACTAATGAAAAG.

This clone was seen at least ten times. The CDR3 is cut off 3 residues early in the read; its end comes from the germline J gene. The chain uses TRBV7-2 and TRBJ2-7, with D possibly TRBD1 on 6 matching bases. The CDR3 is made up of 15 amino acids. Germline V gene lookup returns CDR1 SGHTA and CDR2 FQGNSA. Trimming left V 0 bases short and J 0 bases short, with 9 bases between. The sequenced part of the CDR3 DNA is TGTGCCAGCAGCTTAGCGGGACATTTCTCCTACGAG. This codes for CASSLAGHFSYE. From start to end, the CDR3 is CASSLAGHFSYEQYF.

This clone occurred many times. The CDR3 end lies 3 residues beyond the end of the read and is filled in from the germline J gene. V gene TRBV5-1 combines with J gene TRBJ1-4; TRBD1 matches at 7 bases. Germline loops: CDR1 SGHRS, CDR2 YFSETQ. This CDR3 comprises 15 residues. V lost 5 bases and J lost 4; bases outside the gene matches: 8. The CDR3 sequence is CASSSTGAINEKLFF. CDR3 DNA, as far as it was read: TGCGCCAGCAGTTCTACAGGGGCAATTAATGAAAAA.

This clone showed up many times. The sequenced part of the CDR3 DNA is TGTGCCAGCTCACGTGGACTAGCGGACACCTACAATGAG. This sequence encodes CASSRGLADTYNE. The complete CDR3 sequence is CASSRGLADTYNEQFF. The V and J genes are TRBV18 and TRBJ2-1; TRBD2 matches 10 bases. The read halts 3 residues ahead of the CDR3 end, with the missing end drawn from the germline J gene. Trimming removed 4 bases from V and 2 bases from J; junction bases left unmatched: 5. Germline loops: CDR1 KGHSH, CDR2 LQKENI. The CDR3 length is 16 residues.

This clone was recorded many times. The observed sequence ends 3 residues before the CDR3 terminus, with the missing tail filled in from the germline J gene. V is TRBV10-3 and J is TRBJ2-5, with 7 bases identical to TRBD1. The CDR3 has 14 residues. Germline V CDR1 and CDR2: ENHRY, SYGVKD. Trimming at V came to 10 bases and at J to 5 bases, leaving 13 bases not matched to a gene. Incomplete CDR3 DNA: TGTGCCACCGTGTCCGAGACAGGGATGGAGACC. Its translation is CATVSETGMET. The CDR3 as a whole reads CATVSETGMETQYF.

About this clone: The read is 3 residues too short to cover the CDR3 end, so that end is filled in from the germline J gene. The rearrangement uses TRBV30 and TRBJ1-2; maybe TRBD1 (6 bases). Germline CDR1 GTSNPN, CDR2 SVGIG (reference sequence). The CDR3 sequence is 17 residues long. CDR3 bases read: TGTGCCTGGAGTCCATCCACCGGGACTAGCGGGGGCTACGAC. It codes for CAWSPSTGTSGGYD. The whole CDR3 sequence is CAWSPSTGTSGGYDYTF.

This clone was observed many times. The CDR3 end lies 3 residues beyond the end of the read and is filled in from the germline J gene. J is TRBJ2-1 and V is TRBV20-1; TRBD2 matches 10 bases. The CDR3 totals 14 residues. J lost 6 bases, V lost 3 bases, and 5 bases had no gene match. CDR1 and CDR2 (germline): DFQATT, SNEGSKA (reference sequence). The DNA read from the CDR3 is TGCAGTGCTAGTCCTAGCGGGAGACCCAATGAG. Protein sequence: CSASPSGRPNE. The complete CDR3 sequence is CSASPSGRPNEQFF.

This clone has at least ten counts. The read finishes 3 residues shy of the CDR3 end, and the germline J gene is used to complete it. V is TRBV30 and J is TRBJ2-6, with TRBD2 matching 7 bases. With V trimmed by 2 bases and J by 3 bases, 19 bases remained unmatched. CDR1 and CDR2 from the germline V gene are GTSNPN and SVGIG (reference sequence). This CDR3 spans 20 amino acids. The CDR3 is CAWSIHRQTSPRFGANVLTF. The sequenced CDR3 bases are TGTGCCTGGAGTATCCACCGACAGACTAGCCCCCGATTTGGGGCCAACGTC.

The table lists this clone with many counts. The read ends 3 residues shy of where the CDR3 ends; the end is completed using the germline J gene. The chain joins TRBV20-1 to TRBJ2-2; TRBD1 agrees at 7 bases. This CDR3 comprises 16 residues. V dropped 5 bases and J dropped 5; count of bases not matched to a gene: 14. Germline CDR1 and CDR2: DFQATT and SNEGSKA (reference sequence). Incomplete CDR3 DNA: TGCAGTGCTCGCAAGATTCGACAGGGTGTGACCGGGGAG. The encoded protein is CSARKIRQGVTGE. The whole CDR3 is CSARKIRQGVTGELFF.

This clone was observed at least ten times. The CDR3 sequence is CASSEAPRAGANEQFF. The CDR3 bases that were read are TGTGCCAGCAGTGAAGCCCCACGAGCGGGAGCGAATGAG. This chain uses TRBV6-1 with TRBJ2-1, with TRBD2 matching over 8 bases. From the germline J gene comes the end of the CDR3, since the read stops 3 residues before it. The germline CDR1 and CDR2 sequences are MNHNS and SASEGT. V trimming: 0 bases; J trimming: 7 bases; junction bases outside the gene matches: 8. The CDR3 length is 16 residues.

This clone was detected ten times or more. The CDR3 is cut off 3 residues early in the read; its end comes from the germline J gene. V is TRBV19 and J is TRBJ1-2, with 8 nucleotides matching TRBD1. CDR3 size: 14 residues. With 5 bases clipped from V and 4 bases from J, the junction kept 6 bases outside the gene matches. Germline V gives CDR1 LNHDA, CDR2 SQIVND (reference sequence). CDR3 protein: CASSLDRETYGYTF. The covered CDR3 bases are TGTGCCAGTAGTCTGGACAGGGAGACCTATGGC.

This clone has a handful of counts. CDR3 bases read: TGTGCCAGCAGCTCCGGAGCAACTAATGAAAAG. It is translated as CASSSGATNEK. The whole CDR3 protein reads CASSSGATNEKLFF. V and J are TRBV7-2 and TRBJ2-2; no reliable D call. The read terminates 3 residues ahead of where the CDR3 ends, so the germline J gene completes it. The CDR3 covers 14 residues. The V gene's germline CDR1 is SGHTA and CDR2 FQGNSA. Full variable domain (remainder filled in from reference TRBV7-2 and TRBJ2-2): GAGVSQSPSNKVTEKGKDVELRCDPISGHTALYWYRQSLGQGLEFLIYFQGNSAPDKSGLPSDRFSAERTGGSVSTLTIQRTQQEDSAVYLCASSSGATNEKLFFGEGSRLTVL.

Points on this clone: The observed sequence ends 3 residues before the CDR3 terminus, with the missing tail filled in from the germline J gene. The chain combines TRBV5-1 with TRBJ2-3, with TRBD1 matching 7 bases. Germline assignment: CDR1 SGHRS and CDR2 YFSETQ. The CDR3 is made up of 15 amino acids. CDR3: CASSLDGTDGETQYF. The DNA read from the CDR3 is TGCGCCAGCAGCTTGGACGGGACAGACGGGGAGACG.

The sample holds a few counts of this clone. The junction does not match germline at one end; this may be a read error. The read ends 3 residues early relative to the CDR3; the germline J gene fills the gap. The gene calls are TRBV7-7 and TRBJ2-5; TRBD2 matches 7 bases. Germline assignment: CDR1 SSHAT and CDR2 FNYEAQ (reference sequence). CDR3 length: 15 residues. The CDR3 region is CASSLVRTSLETQYF. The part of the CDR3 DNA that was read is TGTGCTAGCAGCTTAGTCAGGACTAGTCTTGAGACC.

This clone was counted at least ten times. The CDR3 region is CSARDQAARNIQYF. Partial CDR3 DNA: TGCAGTGCTAGAGATCAAGCCGCCCGAAACATT. The chain recombines TRBV20-1 with TRBJ2-4, with D unresolved. The read finishes 3 residues shy of the CDR3 end, and the germline J gene is used to complete it. The CDR3 covers 14 residues. Germline V gives CDR1 DFQATT, CDR2 SNEGSKA (reference sequence). V gave up 0 bases and J gave up 6 bases, with 12 bases separating them.

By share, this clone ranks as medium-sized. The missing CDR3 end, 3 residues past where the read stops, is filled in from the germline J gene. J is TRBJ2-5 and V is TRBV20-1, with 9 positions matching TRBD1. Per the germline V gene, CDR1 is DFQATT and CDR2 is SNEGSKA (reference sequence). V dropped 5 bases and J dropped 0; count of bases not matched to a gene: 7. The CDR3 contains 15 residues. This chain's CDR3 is CSAAGTGWYQETQYF. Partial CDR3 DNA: TGCAGTGCTGCCGGGACAGGGTGGTACCAAGAGACC.

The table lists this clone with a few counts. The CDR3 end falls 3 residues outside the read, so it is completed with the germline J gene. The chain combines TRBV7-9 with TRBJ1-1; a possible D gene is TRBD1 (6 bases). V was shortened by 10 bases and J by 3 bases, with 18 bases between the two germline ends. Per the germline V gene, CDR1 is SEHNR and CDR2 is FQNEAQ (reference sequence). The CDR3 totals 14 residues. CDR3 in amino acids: CAIKRGGGDTEAFF. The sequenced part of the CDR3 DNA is TGTGCCATTAAAAGGGGGGGCGGGGACACTGAA.

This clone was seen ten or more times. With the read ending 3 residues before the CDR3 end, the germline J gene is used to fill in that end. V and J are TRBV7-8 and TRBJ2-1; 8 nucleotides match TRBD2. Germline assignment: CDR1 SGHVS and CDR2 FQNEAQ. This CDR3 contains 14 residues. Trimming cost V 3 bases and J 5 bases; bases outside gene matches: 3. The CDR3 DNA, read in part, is TGTGCCAGCAGCTTGGAGCGGGGGAACAATGAG. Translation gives CASSLERGNNE. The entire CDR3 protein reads CASSLERGNNEQFF.

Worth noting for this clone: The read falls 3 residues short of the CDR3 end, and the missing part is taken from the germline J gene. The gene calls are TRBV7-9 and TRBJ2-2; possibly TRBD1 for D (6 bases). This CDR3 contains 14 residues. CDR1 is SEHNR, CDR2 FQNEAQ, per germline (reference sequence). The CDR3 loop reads CASSLGAVNSPLFF. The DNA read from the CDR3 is TGTGCCAGCAGCTTGGGGGCAGTTAATTCACCG.

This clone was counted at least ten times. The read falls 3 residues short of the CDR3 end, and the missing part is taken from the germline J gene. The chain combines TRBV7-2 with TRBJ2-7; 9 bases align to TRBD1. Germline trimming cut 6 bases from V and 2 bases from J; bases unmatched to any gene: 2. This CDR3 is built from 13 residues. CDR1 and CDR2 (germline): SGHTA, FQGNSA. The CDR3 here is CASSRQGAYEQYF. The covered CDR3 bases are TGTGCCAGCAGTCGACAGGGGGCCTACGAG.

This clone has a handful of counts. The covered CDR3 bases are TGTGCCAGCAGAGGACAGGGCGGGTTAGAGCCC. This codes for CASRGQGGLEP. The entire CDR3 is CASRGQGGLEPQHF. V and J are TRBV2 and TRBJ1-5, with TRBD1 matching 8 bases. The read comes to an end 3 residues before the CDR3 does, leaving the germline J gene to fill in the end. The CDR3 runs to 14 residues. Germline assignment: CDR1 SNHLY and CDR2 FYNNEI. The V gene end was trimmed by 6 bases and the J gene end by 8 bases; junction bases not matched to a gene: 9. Supplemented by reference TRBV2 and TRBJ1-5, the full variable domain reads EPEVTQTPSHQVTQMGQEVILRCVPISNHLYFYWYRQILGQKVEFLVSFYNNEISEKSEIFDDQFSVERPDGSNFTLKIRSTKLEDSAMYFCASRGQGGLEPQHFGDGTRLSIL.

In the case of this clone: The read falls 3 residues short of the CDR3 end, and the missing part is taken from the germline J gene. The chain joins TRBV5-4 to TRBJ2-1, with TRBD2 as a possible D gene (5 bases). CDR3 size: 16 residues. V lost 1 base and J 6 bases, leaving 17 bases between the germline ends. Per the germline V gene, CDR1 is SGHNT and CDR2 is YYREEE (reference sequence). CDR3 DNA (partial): TGTGCCAGCAGCTTGTGGTCCGGGTTGAGCGGCAATGAG. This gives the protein CASSLWSGLSGNE. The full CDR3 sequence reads CASSLWSGLSGNEQFF. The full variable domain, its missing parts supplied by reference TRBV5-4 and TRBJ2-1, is ETGVTQSPTHLIKTRGQQVTLRCSSQSGHNTVSWYQQALGQGPQFIFQYYREEENGRGNFPPRFSGLQFPNYSSELNVNALELDDSALYLCASSLWSGLSGNEQFFGPGTRLTVL.

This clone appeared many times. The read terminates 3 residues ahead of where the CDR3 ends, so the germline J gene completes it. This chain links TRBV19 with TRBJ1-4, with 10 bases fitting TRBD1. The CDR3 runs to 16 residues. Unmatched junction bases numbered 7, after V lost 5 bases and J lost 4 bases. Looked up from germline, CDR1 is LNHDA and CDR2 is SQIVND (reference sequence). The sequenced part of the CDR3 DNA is TGTGCCAGTAGTTCTATTGACAGGGGGCGTAATGAAAAA. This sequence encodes CASSSIDRGRNEK. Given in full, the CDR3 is CASSSIDRGRNEKLFF.

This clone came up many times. CDR3 DNA, as far as it was read: TGTGCTAGTGAATTAAGGGGACTGCTCTACAATGAG. Its translation: CASELRGLLYNE. The full CDR3 protein is CASELRGLLYNEQFF. The gene calls are TRBV12-5 and TRBJ2-1; tentative D call: TRBD2 (6 bases). The read comes to an end 3 residues before the CDR3 does, leaving the germline J gene to fill in the end. V lost 7 bases to trimming and J lost 3 bases, with 16 bases between them. Germline V lookup: CDR1 LGHNT, CDR2 FRNRAP. This CDR3 comprises 15 residues.

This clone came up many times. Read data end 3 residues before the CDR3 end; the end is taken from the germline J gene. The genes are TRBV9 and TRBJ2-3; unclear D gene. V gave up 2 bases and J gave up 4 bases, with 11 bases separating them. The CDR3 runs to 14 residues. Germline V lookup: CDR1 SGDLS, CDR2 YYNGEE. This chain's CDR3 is CASSVFAIPDTQYF. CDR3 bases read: TGTGCCAGCAGCGTGTTTGCGATTCCAGATACG.

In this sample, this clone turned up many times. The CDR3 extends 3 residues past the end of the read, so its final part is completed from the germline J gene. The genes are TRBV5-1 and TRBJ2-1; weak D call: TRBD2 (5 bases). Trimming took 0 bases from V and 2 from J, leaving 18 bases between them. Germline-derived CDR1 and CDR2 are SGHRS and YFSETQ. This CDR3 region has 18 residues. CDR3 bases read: TGCGCCAGCAGCTTGGCCGGGGTGAGGACGCCTACCTACAATGAG. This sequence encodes CASSLAGVRTPTYNE. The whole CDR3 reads CASSLAGVRTPTYNEQFF. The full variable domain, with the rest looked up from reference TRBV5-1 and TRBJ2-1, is KAGVTQTPRYLIKTRGQQVTLSCSPISGHRSVSWYQQTPGQGLQFLFEYFSETQRNKGNFPGRFSGRQFSNSRSEMNVSTLELGDSALYLCASSLAGVRTPTYNEQFFGPGTRLTVL.

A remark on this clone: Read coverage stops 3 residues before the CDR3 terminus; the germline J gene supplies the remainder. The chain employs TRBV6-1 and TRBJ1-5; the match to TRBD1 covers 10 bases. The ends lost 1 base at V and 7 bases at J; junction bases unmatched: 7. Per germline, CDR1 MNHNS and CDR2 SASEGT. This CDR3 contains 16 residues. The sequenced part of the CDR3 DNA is TGTGCCAGCAGTGAAGGTGACAGGGGGCTTGGACAGCCC. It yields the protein CASSEGDRGLGQP. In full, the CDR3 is CASSEGDRGLGQPQHF.